Following are 11 T cell receptor beta chains from one sample sequenced in a study of blood T cells in healthy people across ages. Using a J-beta primer mix together with a sample-barcoded 5' primer, a second PCR was run for about 6 to 11 cycles. TCRdb reprocessed the 5' RACE reads with MiXCR, giving one entry per CDR3 protein. Among around 750,000 distinct CDR3 sequences, about 53% were seen once, and the ten largest hold roughly 40%. Sequenced material: blood. The receptors shown here come from an older man in good health.

The V gene is TRBV29-1, the J gene TRBJ2-3, with D unresolved. CDR1 and CDR2 (germline): SQVTM, ANQGSEA. This CDR3 has 15 residues. The V gene lost 0 bases and the J gene lost 0 bases, with 10 bases spanning the gap. The CDR3 DNA reads as TGCAGCGTTGAAGATGTGGCAACCAGCACAGATACGCAGTATTTT. Amino acid sequence: CSVEDVATSTDTQYF.

This clonotype was picked up a small number of times. This rearrangement joins TRBV3-1 to TRBJ2-4; 8 bases align to TRBD1. Germline CDR1 and CDR2: LGHDT and YNNKEL (reference sequence). J gave up 15 bases and V 0 bases, and 4 bases lay outside the gene matches. This CDR3 has 12 residues. The CDR3 nucleotides are TGTGCCAGCAGCCAAGACGGACAGGGCCGGTACTTC. Amino acids: CASSQDGQGRYF. Filled out from reference TRBV3-1 and TRBJ2-4, the complete variable domain reads DTAVSQTPKYLVTQMGNDKSIKCEQNLGHDTMYWYKQDSKKFLKIMFSYNNKELIINETVPNRFSPKSPDKAHLNLHINSLELGDSAVYFCASSQDGQGRYFGAGTRLSVL.

The chain has TRBV12-3 or TRBV12-4 and TRBJ2-1; a possible D gene is TRBD1 (5 bases). V lost 2 bases and J 8 bases, leaving 10 bases between the germline ends. The CDR3 covers 13 residues. In DNA, the CDR3 is TGTGCCAGCAGTTTACAGGGCGGACATGAGCAGTTCTTC. Amino acid sequence: CASSLQGGHEQFF.

This clonotype was counted between two and nine times. This CDR3 is CASSVSTTTNEKLFF. In DNA, the CDR3 is TGTGCCAGCAGTGTGTCAACCACGACTAATGAAAAACTGTTTTTT. V and J are TRBV2 and TRBJ1-4; D is undetermined. The CDR3 loop spans 15 amino acids. V was clipped by 4 bases and J by 2 bases, with 11 bases between them. CDR1 SNHLY and CDR2 FYNNEI come from the germline V gene.

Regarding this clonotype: The junction shows a germline mismatch at one end, possibly a read error. The chain carries TRBV2 and TRBJ2-5; possible D gene TRBD2, 6 bases. Germline V gives CDR1 SNHLY, CDR2 FYNNEI. CDR3 length: 14 amino acids. CDR3: CASSETRSLETQNF. Here the CDR3 DNA reads TGTGCCAGCAGTGAGACTAGGAGCTTGGAGACCCAGAACTTC.

This rearrangement joins TRBV3-1 to TRBJ2-1; 15 bases are a match to TRBD2. CDR1 LGHDT and CDR2 YNNKEL come from the germline V gene (reference sequence). With 4 bases clipped from V and 7 bases from J, the junction kept 8 bases outside the gene matches. The CDR3 sequence is 17 residues long. The CDR3 DNA sequence: TGTGCCAGCAGCCCCGATAGGACTAGCGGGAGGGTAAATGAGCAGTTCTTC. It codes for CASSPDRTSGRVNEQFF.

The rearrangement uses TRBV7-3 and TRBJ2-3; weak D call: TRBD2 (6 bases). The CDR3 has 14 residues. Trimming pared 5 bases from V and 3 bases from J, leaving 12 bases between. CDR1 and CDR2 from the germline V gene are SGHTA and FQGTGA. The CDR3 region is CASSIGRETDTQYF. The CDR3 coding sequence is TGTGCCAGCAGCATCGGACGGGAGACAGATACGCAGTATTTT. Based on the CDR3 plus reference TRBV7-3 and TRBJ2-3, the full variable domain is GAGVSQTPSNKVTEKGKYVELRCDPISGHTALYWYRQSLGQGPEFLIYFQGTGAADDSGLPNDRFFAVRPEGSVSTLKIQRTERGDSAVYLCASSIGRETDTQYFGPGTRLTVL.

In DNA, the CDR3 is TGTGCCAGCAGCTCAGTGGGAGCAGAATCACCCCTCCACTTT. Translation gives CASSSVGAESPLHF. The rearrangement joins TRBV7-9 to TRBJ1-6; D is unresolved. V dropped 4 bases and J dropped 10 bases, with 14 bases sitting between them. The germline V gene has CDR1 SEHNR and CDR2 FQNEAQ (reference sequence). The CDR3 loop spans 14 amino acids.

The chain employs TRBV27 and TRBJ1-2; TRBD1 is a possible D gene (6 bases). With 0 bases removed from V and 1 base from J, the gap between germline ends came to 9 bases. The CDR3 has 15 amino acids. Germline lookup yields CDR1 MNHEY and CDR2 SMNVEV (reference sequence). For the CDR3, the DNA is TGTGCCAGCAGTTTATCCGGACAGATTAACTATGGCTACACCTTC. This sequence encodes CASSLSGQINYGYTF.

The chain uses TRBV10-3 and TRBJ1-2, with D uncertain. Looked up from germline, CDR1 is ENHRY and CDR2 is SYGVKD. V was shortened by 6 bases and J by 2 bases, with 10 bases between the two germline ends. The CDR3 is made up of 13 amino acids. CDR3 DNA: TGTGCCATCAGCCCCGCGGGGAACTATGGCTACACCTTC. Protein sequence: CAISPAGNYGYTF.

V is TRBV27 and J is TRBJ2-3; TRBD1 might be the D (6 bases). Trimming left V 5 bases short and J 3 bases short, with 18 bases between. CDR1 and CDR2 (germline): MNHEY, SMNVEV (reference sequence). CDR3 size: 16 residues. In DNA form, the CDR3 reads TGTGCCAGCAGTCCACGACAGGTGAGAGGGACAGATACGCAGTATTTT. Encoded protein: CASSPRQVRGTDTQYF.